A selection of T cell receptor beta chains follows, all from one sample in a study of blood T cell repertoires in COVID-19. Repertoires were generated with immunoSEQ multiplex PCR, while TCRdb's copy carries only in-frame clones and drops some. The table shows 130,000 to 150,000 clones, with 80% occurring only once. Input material: peripheral blood. The source is a man aged 65-85 years who had recovered from COVID-19. Each CDR3 is given with its conserved first and last residue. D genes are given only for firm matches. Clone sizes are given selectively: once, few, many, or a class where the clone is expanded.

j_gene | abundance | v_gene | d_gene | CDR3nt | CDR3aa
TRBJ1-4 | NA | TRBV29-1 | NA | TGCAGCGTTGCCCCCAGGGGCTCGGAAAAACTGTTTTTT | CSVAPRGSEKLFF
TRBJ2-5 | NA | TRBV4-1 | NA | TGCGCCAGCAGCCAAACAGCCGGACAGCAAGAGACCCAGTACTTC | CASSQTAGQQETQYF
TRBJ1-2 | NA | TRBV6-5 | NA | TGTGCCAGCAGTTCTGGGGGCCGGTATGGCTACACCTTC | CASSSGGRYGYTF
TRBJ2-1 | NA | TRBV29-1 | NA | TGCAGCGTTGAAGATGCTGCGAGTCCTCGCCCCTACAATGAGCAGTTCTTC | CSVEDAASPRPYNEQFF
TRBJ2-1 | NA | TRBV5-1 | TRBD2 | TGCGCCAGCAGCCTAGCGGGGCGGAGTGAGCAGTTCTTC | CASSLAGRSEQFF
TRBJ1-3 | few | TRBV6-6 | NA | TGTGCCACCCAACAGGGATTTAAGAACACCATATATTTT | CATQQGFKNTIYF
TRBJ2-1 | NA | TRBV7-2 | TRBD1 | TGTGCCAGCAGTCTAGAAGGGGGCATCAATGAGCAGTTCTTC | CASSLEGGINEQFF
TRBJ2-1 | NA | TRBV27 | NA | TGTGCCAGCAGTTTACCTCCCCCCCATGAGCAGTTCTTC | CASSLPPPHEQFF
TRBJ2-2 | once | TRBV4-1 | TRBD2 | TGCGCCAGCAGCCGCGGACTAGCGGCGAACACCGGGGAGCTGTTTTTT | CASSRGLAANTGELFF
TRBJ2-2 | once | TRBV6-5 | NA | TGTGCCAGCAGTTACGCCGACAGTGGGACCGGGGAGCTGTTTTTT | CASSYADSGTGELFF
TRBJ2-2 | once | TRBV23-1 | TRBD1 | TGCGCCAGCACTAGGACAGGGAACACCGGGGAGCTGTTTTTT | CASTRTGNTGELFF
TRBJ2-2 | NA | TRBV4-1 | TRBD2 | TGCGCCAGCAGCCGGACTAGCGGAGCGGGCGGGGAGCTGTTTTTT | CASSRTSGAGGELFF
TRBJ2-3 | NA | TRBV29-1 | NA | TGCAGCGTTGAACGTCAGGGGTTAGATACGCAGTATTTT | CSVERQGLDTQYF
TRBJ2-3 | many | TRBV2 | NA | TGTGCCAGCAGTGCGGGGGGCTCGCAGTATTTT | CASSAGGSQYF
TRBJ2-1 | NA | TRBV9 | TRBD2 | TGTGCCAGCAGCGTAGGAACCGGGACTAGCGATTACAATGAGCAGTTCTTC | CASSVGTGTSDYNEQFF
TRBJ2-2 | NA | TRBV5-1 | TRBD2 | TGCGCCAGCAGCTTGGCCCAGGGAGGGACCGGGGAGCTGTTTTTT | CASSLAQGGTGELFF
TRBJ2-1 | NA | TRBV6-5 | TRBD2 | TGTGCCAGCAGGCCCGGGACTAGCGGGCAAAATGAGCAGTTCTTC | CASRPGTSGQNEQFF
TRBJ2-1 | once | TRBV5-1 | NA | TGCGCCAGCAGCTCCACCTTAACAGGGTCCTACAATGAGCAGTTCTTC | CASSSTLTGSYNEQFF
TRBJ2-2 | NA | TRBV19 | NA | TGTGCCAGTAGTATTGGTGGAGCCGGGGAGCTGTTTTTT | CASSIGGAGELFF
TRBJ1-2 | many | TRBV6-5 | TRBD1 | TGTGCCAGCAGTTACTCGAAGGGGGACAGGGTGCGAGGCTACACCTTC | CASSYSKGDRVRGYTF
TRBJ1-1 | NA | TRBV30 | NA | TGTGCCTGGAGTGTACGAAATTCAGGGGACACTGAAGCTTTCTTT | CAWSVRNSGDTEAFF
TRBJ2-2 | NA | TRBV5-1 | NA | TGCGCCAGCAGCCACACAGTCCCCGGGGAGCTGTTTTTT | CASSHTVPGELFF
TRBJ2-7 | NA | TRBV5-4 | NA | TGTGCCAGCAGCTTCGGGAGTACCTACGAGCAGTACTTC | CASSFGSTYEQYF
TRBJ1-1 | NA | TRBV18 | NA | TGTGCCAGCTCACCGCAGGGTGGCGTGAACACTGAAGCTTTCTTT | CASSPQGGVNTEAFF
TRBJ2-1 | NA | TRBV2 | NA | TGTGCCAGCAGTGCCTATTACAATGAGCAGTTCTTC | CASSAYYNEQFF
TRBJ2-7 | NA | TRBV13 | TRBD1 | TGTGCCAGCAGCTCGGGACAGGGGCTTGAGCAGTACTTC | CASSSGQGLEQYF
TRBJ2-1 | few | TRBV6-5 | NA | TGTGCCAGCAGTTATAGTGCCTACAATGAGCAGTTCTTC | CASSYSAYNEQFF
TRBJ2-7 | NA | TRBV6-5 | NA | TGTGCCAGCAGTTACGAACACCCGGGAACCCCCTACGAGCAGTACTTC | CASSYEHPGTPYEQYF
TRBJ1-4 | NA | TRBV18 | NA | TGTGCCAGCTCCGAGGCAACTAATGAAAAACTGTTTTTT | CASSEATNEKLFF
TRBJ2-1 | once | TRBV27 | NA | TGTGCCAGCAGTTCCACTAGGTTCTACAATGAGCAGTTCTTC | CASSSTRFYNEQFF
TRBJ1-1 | NA | TRBV7-9 | NA | TGTGCCAGCAGTTCCACGCAGGGTCTGGGAGCTTTCTTT | CASSSTQGLGAFF
TRBJ2-3 | NA | TRBV19 | NA | TGTGCCAGTAGTATCTCCGACAAACCCACAGATACGCAGTATTTT | CASSISDKPTDTQYF
TRBJ2-3 | NA | TRBV27 | TRBD2 | TGTGCCAGCAACCAAGTTCTTAGCGGGAGGGCAGATACGCAGTATTTT | CASNQVLSGRADTQYF
TRBJ2-1 | NA | TRBV9 | TRBD2 | TGTGCCAGCAGCGGTCCCCCCGGGAGGGGGGGCAATGAGCAGTTCTTC | CASSGPPGRGGNEQFF
TRBJ2-3 | NA | TRBV10-3 | TRBD1 | TGTGCCATCAGTGAGCTTGCGACAGGGAAAGATACGCAGTATTTT | CAISELATGKDTQYF
TRBJ1-1 | once | TRBV27 | TRBD1 | TGTGCCCCTCCGGACAGGGGCAAGGCTGAAGCTTTCTTT | CAPPDRGKAEAFF
TRBJ2-2 | few | TRBV5-1 | NA | TGCGCCAGCAGCTGGAGTGGCGCCGGGGAGCTGTTTTTT | CASSWSGAGELFF
TRBJ2-3 | NA | TRBV5-4 | TRBD2 | TGTGCCAGCAGCTTGTCGACTAGCGGGACGCATACGCAGTATTTT | CASSLSTSGTHTQYF
TRBJ1-1 | NA | TRBV10-3 | NA | TGTGCCATCAGGGGGTCGGGGGAGAACACTGAAGCTTTCTTT | CAIRGSGENTEAFF
TRBJ2-3 | NA | TRBV5-1 | NA | TGCGCCAGCAGCTTTCTTAGCTTCACAGATACGCAGTATTTT | CASSFLSFTDTQYF
TRBJ2-5 | once | TRBV3-1/TRBV3-2 | TRBD2 | TGTGCCAGCAGCCAAGAGAGGGGCGGGAGGCACCAAGAGACCCAGTACTTC | CASSQERGGRHQETQYF
TRBJ2-7 | NA | TRBV3-1/TRBV3-2 | NA | TGTGCCAGCAGCCCCCCCGGGAGAGGACCCTACGAGCAGTACTTC | CASSPPGRGPYEQYF
TRBJ2-3 | NA | TRBV30 | TRBD2 | TGTGCCTGGAGTGTGGGCAGCGGGATCAGCACAGATACGCAGTATTTT | CAWSVGSGISTDTQYF
TRBJ1-2 | NA | TRBV7-8 | NA | TGTGCCAGCCAAGGGAGGGGTACGGGGGGTGGCTACACCTTC | CASQGRGTGGGYTF
TRBJ2-3 | NA | TRBV27 | NA | TGTGCCAGCAGTTCAAGTAGATGGGCGGATACGCAGTATTTT | CASSSSRWADTQYF
TRBJ2-1 | NA | TRBV7-9 | TRBD2 | TGTGCCTCGCGGGAGGGTAGCGGGAACAATGAGCAGTTCTTC | CASREGSGNNEQFF
TRBJ2-7 | NA | TRBV27 | NA | TGTGCCAGCAGTTTAGGGCAGGGTGCCTACGAGCAGTACTTC | CASSLGQGAYEQYF